This T cell receptor (beta chain) came from a study of T-cell reconstitution after alpha-beta-depleted transplantation in children (dated by TCRdb to between 2015 and 2016). Broadly, across the study: Using TCR repertoire profiling, the study followed T-cell immune reconstitution in a quantitative way in children after TCRalphabeta/CD19-depleted allogeneic hematopoietic cell transplantation.

With respect to this clonotype: Its binding antigen is unknown. The input lacks base qualities; no much larger clone sits a single base away.

Findings and caveats that apply to the study as a whole: Hyperexpanded clone frequencies declined over subsequent months; after one year, T-cell counts and TCRbeta diversity were mostly attributed to newly produced T cells. Apparently early alphabetaT-cell count recovery about two months after transplant reportedly relied on only several hundred rapidly expanded clones derived from non-depleted graft cells. In some patients, high TCRbeta diversity at day 60 was attributed to recipient T cells and intrathymic progenitors that had survived conditioning.

The library was produced with PCR. The sample was run on an Illumina HiSeq 2500. To normalize quantification of the TCRbeta repertoire, the TCR libraries were built with molecular barcoding that relied on unique molecular identifiers. The public reads were run again by TCRdb, first through fastp at Q25 and then through MiXCR, and only productive beta chains were kept. Rows are unified per CDR3 protein, each entry keeping the most common DNA and genes. In all, the sample holds hundreds of thousands of distinct CDR3 sequences, and around 13% of those were seen once. About 0.79% of the sample belongs to the ten largest clones. The label giving this sample's treatment or condition can be read as: allogeneic hematopoietic cell transplantation with graft depleted of TCRalphabeta T cells and CD19 B cells. TCRalphabeta/CD19-depleted allogeneic hematopoietic cell grafts were given to the transplant recipients, all of whom were children.

CDR1 and CDR2 were assigned from the germline V gene as ENHRY and SYGVKD. Including cysteine and phenylalanine, the CDR3 has 14 amino acids. Only the CDR3 part of the read is kept: 42 bases, read in frame from the first base. V and J are trimmed by 10 bases and 2 bases, and the gene matches miss 4 bases of the junction. Recombination linked TRBV10-3 to TRBJ2-1; 11 central bases correspond to TRBD2. This sample comprised PBMCs, obtained before TCRalphabeta/CD19-depleted stem cell transplant. This receptor was identified in a girl aged 2 to 10 with congenital amegakaryocytic thrombocytopenia, due to receive a stem cell transplant. The CDR3 here reads CATQTSGTYNEQFF. The bases are TGTGCCACCCAGACTAGCGGGACCTACAATGAGCAGTTCTTC.